What follows describes a single TCR beta chain. Its antigen is undetermined. Researchers built TCR beta cDNA using 5'RACE template switching with UMIs. For each CDR3 protein, TCRdb gives one entry from its re-call of the 5' RACE reads, without DNA. The sample shows hundreds of thousands of distinct CDR3 sequences, and around 3.3% sits with its ten largest clones. This entry belongs to a study of T cells expressing NK-cell markers. Study summary: TCR beta repertoires came from sorted CD3+CD56+NKG2C+, CD3+CD56+NKG2C- and CD3+CD56-NKG2C+ T cells. Broader study findings: Of the CD8+ T cell pool in roughly six donors, about 1.0-7.0% was accounted for by dominant NKG2C+ clonotypes. In four donors, dominant clonotypes made up about 25-60.1% of CD3+CD56-NKG2C+ cells.

The CDR3 contains 15 residues. Germline V lookup: CDR1 KGHSH, CDR2 LQKENI. This clonotype was sampled from a young man in good health. Sample: blood T cells: a sorted CD56 or NKG2C T cell subset, CD4+ or CD8+ T cells, or bulk PBMC T cells (not recorded which). The chain links TRBV18 to TRBJ1-1; no DNA is available, so the TRBD1 call from TCRdb remains unchecked. CDR3: CASSPLGQGYGEAFF. The whole variable domain, remainder taken from reference TRBV18 and TRBJ1-1, is NAGVMQNPRHLVRRRGQEARLRCSPMKGHSHVYWYRQLPEEGLKFMVYLQKENIIDESGMPKERFSAEFPKEGPSILRIQQVVRGDSAAYFCASSPLGQGYGEAFFGQGTRLTVV.